This T cell receptor (beta chain) came from a study of T cell responses to AZD1222 COVID-19 vaccine. Study-level points and caveats: Donors were mostly white British, more females; clonal diversity possibly underestimated. Only after the peak T cell response were repertoires sampled.

Pooled together were second doses at about 4 or about 12 weeks. With respect to this clone: Its cognate antigen is unknown.

Here immunoSEQ multiplex PCR was the method, and the copy in TCRdb shows in-frame clones only, minus some. This sample carries more than 80,000 clones, about 91% of them seen once, and the ten largest clones take 25% to 30%. Germline CDR1 reads MDHEN; CDR2 reads SYDVKM. CDR3 length equals 17 residues. V shed 4 bases and J shed 2 bases, with 20 bases lying between them. The TCR comes from an adult who received the AZD1222 COVID-19 vaccine. Source: peripheral blood, taken 28 days after the second AZD1222 dose. V is TRBV28 and J is TRBJ2-5; possibly TRBD1 for D (5 bases). CDR3: CASSWLLIRGGQETQYF. The CDR3 DNA sequence: TGTGCCAGCAGTTGGTTGCTAATTAGGGGTGGGCAAGAGACCCAGTACTTC.